One and the same sample provided the 2 T cell receptor beta chains below, sequenced in a study of blood T cell repertoires in COVID-19 (dated by TCRdb to 2019 to 2021). Libraries came from the immunoSEQ multiplex PCR assay. This immuneACCESS table, as held by TCRdb, lists in-frame sequences with V and J called but not all clones. Of the missing ones, under half trace to an unresolved V gene in checked studies; the others have no known cause. The sample table holds 250,000 to 350,000 clones, of which 88% were seen once. The biggest ten clones account for about 3% of the sample. Sequenced: PBMCs or T cells enriched from blood (not recorded which). Receptors originate from a woman in her forties or fifties who had recovered from COVID-19.

The chain has TRBV28 and TRBJ1-5; no definite D call. The CDR3 is 14 amino acids. Trimming removed 7 bases at V and 0 bases at J, with 10 bases between. Germline CDR1 and CDR2: MDHEN and SYDVKM. This CDR3 reads CASMGQYSNQPQHF. CDR3 bases: TGTGCCAGCATGGGCCAGTATAGCAATCAGCCCCAGCATTTT.

The rearrangement uses TRBV24-1 and TRBJ2-7, with 7 bases fitting TRBD2. The CDR3 spans 14 residues. Per the germline V gene, CDR1 is KGHDR and CDR2 is SFDVKD. V trimming: 2 bases; J trimming: 0 bases; junction bases outside the gene matches: 0. Written as DNA, the CDR3 is TGTGCCACCAGTGATTCGGGGGGCTCCTACGAGCAGTACTTC. It is translated as CATSDSGGSYEQYF.